This TCR beta chain originates from a study of PD-1 blockade in classical Hodgkin lymphoma. Findings and limits, study-wide: Complete responders entered with baseline diversity on par with newly diagnosed patients, the results showed. By C4D1, CD4+ diversity increased significantly, especially in complete responders. Reports described newly diagnosed patients as having lower baseline TCR diversity than healthy donors.

Time point reported: cycle 4 day 1 (C4D1), after more than five weeks of nivolumab. Relapses following autologous stem cell transplantation were seen in all patients, with brentuximab vedotin exposure varying. Progressive disease, partial response or complete response was each patient's best response. About this clone: What it binds is unknown.

This table comes from immunoSEQ multiplex PCR, and its TCRdb copy is limited to in-frame clones, with some not included. Seen here are over 80,000 clones, approximately 78% observed once, and the top ten hold approximately 9%. The CDR3 totals 15 residues. Germline trimming cut 4 bases from V and 1 base from J; bases unmatched to any gene: 4. CDR1 and CDR2 from the germline V gene are LNHDA and SQIVND (reference sequence). The sample was peripheral blood mononuclear cells (PBMCs), taken before the fourth cycle of nivolumab. The sequence derives from a human donor with classical Hodgkin lymphoma. The rearrangement uses TRBV19 and TRBJ2-5; 9 nucleotides agree with TRBD1. As DNA, the CDR3 is TGTGCCAGTAGTACCCCGGGACAGGGCCAAGAGACCCAGTACTTC. Protein product: CASSTPGQGQETQYF.